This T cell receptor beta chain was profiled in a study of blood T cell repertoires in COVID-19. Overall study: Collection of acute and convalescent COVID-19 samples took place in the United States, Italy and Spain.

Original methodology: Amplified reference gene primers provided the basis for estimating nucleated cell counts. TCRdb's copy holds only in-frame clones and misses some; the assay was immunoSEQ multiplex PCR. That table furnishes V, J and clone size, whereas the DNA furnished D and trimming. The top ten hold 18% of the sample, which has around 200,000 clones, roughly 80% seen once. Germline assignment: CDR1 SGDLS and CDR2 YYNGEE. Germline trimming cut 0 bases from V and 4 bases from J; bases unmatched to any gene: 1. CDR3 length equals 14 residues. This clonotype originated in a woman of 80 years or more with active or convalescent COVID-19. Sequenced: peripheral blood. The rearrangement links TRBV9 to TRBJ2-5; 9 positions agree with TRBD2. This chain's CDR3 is CASSVGLAVETQYF. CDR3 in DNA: TGTGCCAGCAGCGTAGGACTAGCGGTAGAGACCCAGTACTTC. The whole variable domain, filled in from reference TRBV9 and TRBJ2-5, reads DSGVTQTPKHLITATGQRVTLRCSPRSGDLSVYWYQQSLDQGLQFLIQYYNGEERAKGNILERFSAQQFPDLHSELNLSSLELGDSALYFCASSVGLAVETQYFGPGTRLLVL.